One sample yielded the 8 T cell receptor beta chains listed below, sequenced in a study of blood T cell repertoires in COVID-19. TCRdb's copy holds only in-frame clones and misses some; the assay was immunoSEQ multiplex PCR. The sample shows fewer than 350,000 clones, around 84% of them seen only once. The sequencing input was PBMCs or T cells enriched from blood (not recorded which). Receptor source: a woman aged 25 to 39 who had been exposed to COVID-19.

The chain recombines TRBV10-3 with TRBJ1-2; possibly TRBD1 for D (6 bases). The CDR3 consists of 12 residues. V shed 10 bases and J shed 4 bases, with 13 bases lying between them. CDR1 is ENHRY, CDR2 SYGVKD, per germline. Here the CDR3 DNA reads TGTGCCACAAAACAGGGCGGCTATGGCTACACCTTC. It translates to CATKQGGYGYTF.

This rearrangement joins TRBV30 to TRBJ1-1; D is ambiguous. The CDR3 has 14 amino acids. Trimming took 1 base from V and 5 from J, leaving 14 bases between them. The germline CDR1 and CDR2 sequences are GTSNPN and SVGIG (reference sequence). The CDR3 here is CAWSARASRTEAFF. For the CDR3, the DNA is TGTGCCTGGAGTGCGAGGGCCAGCAGGACTGAAGCTTTCTTT. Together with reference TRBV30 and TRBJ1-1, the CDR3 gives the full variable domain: SQTIHQWPATLVQPVGSPLSLECTVEGTSNPNLYWYRQAAGRGLQLLFYSVGIGQISSEVPQNLSASRPQDRQFILSSKKLLLSDSGFYLCAWSARASRTEAFFGQGTRLTVV.

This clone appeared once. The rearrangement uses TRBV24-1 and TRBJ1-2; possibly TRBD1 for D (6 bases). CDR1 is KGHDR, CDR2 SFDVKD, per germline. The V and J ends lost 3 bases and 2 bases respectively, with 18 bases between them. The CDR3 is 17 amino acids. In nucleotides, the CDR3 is TGTGCCACCAGTGATGCGACAGGTAGGGCGTCGAACTATGGCTACACCTTC. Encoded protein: CATSDATGRASNYGYTF.

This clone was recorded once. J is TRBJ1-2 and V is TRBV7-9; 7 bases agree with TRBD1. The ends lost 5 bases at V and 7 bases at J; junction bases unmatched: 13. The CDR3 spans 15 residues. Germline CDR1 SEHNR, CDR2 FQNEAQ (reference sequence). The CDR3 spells CASSILTGTDGGYTF. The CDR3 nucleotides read TGTGCCAGCAGCATACTTACCGGGACAGACGGTGGCTACACCTTC.

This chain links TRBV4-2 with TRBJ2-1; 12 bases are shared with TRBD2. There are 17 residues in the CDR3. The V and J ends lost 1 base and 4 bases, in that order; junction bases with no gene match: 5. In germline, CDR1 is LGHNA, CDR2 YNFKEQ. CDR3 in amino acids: CASSQGELAGGYNEQFF. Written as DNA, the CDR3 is TGTGCCAGCAGCCAAGGTGAACTAGCGGGAGGTTACAATGAGCAGTTCTTC.

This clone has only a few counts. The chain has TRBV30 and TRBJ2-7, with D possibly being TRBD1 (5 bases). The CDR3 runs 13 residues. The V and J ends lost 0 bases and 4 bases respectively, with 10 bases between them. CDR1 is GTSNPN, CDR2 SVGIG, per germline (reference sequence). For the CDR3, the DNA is TGTGCCTGGAGTGTACCTGGGGCTTACGAGCAGTACTTC. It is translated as CAWSVPGAYEQYF.

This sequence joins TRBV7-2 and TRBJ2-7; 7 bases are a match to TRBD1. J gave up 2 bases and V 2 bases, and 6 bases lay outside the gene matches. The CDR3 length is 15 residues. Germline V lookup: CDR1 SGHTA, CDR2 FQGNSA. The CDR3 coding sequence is TGTGCCAGCAGCTTAAATCCAGGGGGACCCTACGAGCAGTACTTC. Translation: CASSLNPGGPYEQYF.

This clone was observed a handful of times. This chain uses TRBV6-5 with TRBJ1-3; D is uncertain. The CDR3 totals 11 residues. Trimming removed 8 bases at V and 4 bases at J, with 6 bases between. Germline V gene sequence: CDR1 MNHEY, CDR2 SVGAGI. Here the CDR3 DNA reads TGTGCCAGCGAACACGGAAACACCATATATTTT. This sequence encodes CASEHGNTIYF.